The clone carrying this T cell receptor beta chain was counted at least ten times. What it binds is unknown. These data come from a study of molecular identifiers for immune sequencing clone quantification. Study context: Within a replicate experiment, RNA obtained from either about 20,000 or 100,000 naive CD8 cells was divided into five aliquots, and four of those aliquots were then sequenced.

A CD8+CD4-CCR7+CD45RA+ gate was used to sort naive CD8 T cells. The CDR3 totals 15 residues. The V end lost 5 bases, the J end lost 2 bases, and 15 bases lay between the germline ends. Germline V gives CDR1 MDHEN, CDR2 SYDVKM. General study results and limits: Highly expanded clone sizes could be underestimated by identical TCR molecules that share a barcode.

The authors built bulk TCR libraries by previously described methods with listed TCR primers. TCRdb passed the PCR reads through MiXCR, listing each CDR3 protein once. The repertoire holds about 510,000 distinct CDR3 sequences, with around 25% as singletons. Sequenced: naive CD8+ T cells from blood, with Jurkat cell RNA spiked in. Subset denoted: FACS-sorted CD8+CD4-CCR7+CD45RA+ naive T cells. This chain joins TRBV28 and TRBJ2-5, with D perhaps TRBD1 (6 bases). This sequence was found in a human donor in good health. Some libraries in this study had Jurkat cell RNA spiked in. The CDR3 coding sequence is TGTGCCAGCAGTGCTTACCGGACAGATCAAGAGACCCAGTACTTC. This encodes CASSAYRTDQETQYF. Full variable domain (outside the CDR3, taken from reference TRBV28 and TRBJ2-5): DVKVTQSSRYLVKRTGEKVFLECVQDMDHENMFWYRQDPGLGLRLIYFSYDVKMKEKGDIPEGYSVSREKKERFSLILESASTNQTSMYLCASSAYRTDQETQYFGPGTRLLVL.